A single sample is the source of the 10 T cell receptor beta chains below, sequenced in a study of blood T cell repertoires in COVID-19. Generated by immunoSEQ multiplex PCR, the TCRdb table keeps only in-frame clones and is missing some. The sample lists some 140,000 clones; about 86% were seen once. Sequenced input: peripheral blood. The receptors shown here come from a woman between 55 and 75 years old with acute or convalescent COVID-19.

V gene TRBV12-3 or TRBV12-4 combines with J gene TRBJ2-1; 8 bases fit TRBD1. CDR3 length: 13 residues. V shed 6 bases and J 9 bases; nucleotides not matched to a gene: 7. DNA of the CDR3: TGTGCCAGCAGCCGGACAGGGTTGGGTGAGCAGTTCTTC. It yields the protein CASSRTGLGEQFF.

This chain connects TRBV9 to TRBJ1-1, with 12 bases matching TRBD1. V dropped 2 bases and J dropped 1; count of bases not matched to a gene: 0. Germline CDR1 and CDR2: SGDLS and YYNGEE. CDR3 length equals 15 residues. The chain's CDR3 is CASSVGQGANTEAFF. The CDR3 coding sequence is TGTGCCAGCAGCGTGGGACAGGGGGCGAACACTGAAGCTTTCTTT.

This clone occurred a few times. The chain recombines TRBV19 with TRBJ1-2; a weak D match, TRBD1 (6 bases). V lost 3 bases and J lost 8, with 13 bases in between. The CDR3 is made up of 13 amino acids. Germline assignment: CDR1 LNHDA and CDR2 SQIVND (reference sequence). The CDR3: CASSIFTGSGYTF. In nucleotides, the CDR3 is TGTGCCAGTAGTATCTTCACAGGGTCCGGCTACACCTTC.

The chain couples TRBV5-4 to TRBJ2-1, with TRBD1 matching over 9 bases. The germline gives CDR1 SGHNT, CDR2 YYREEE (reference sequence). This CDR3 region has 15 residues. Trimming at V came to 2 bases and at J to 2 bases, leaving 2 bases not matched to a gene. CDR3 DNA: TGTGCCAGCAGCTTAAGGACAGGGGCCTACAATGAGCAGTTCTTC. Translation gives CASSLRTGAYNEQFF.

This chain links TRBV19 with TRBJ1-5; D is possibly TRBD1 (5 bases). With 6 bases removed from V and 2 bases from J, the gap between germline ends came to 14 bases. This CDR3 spans 15 amino acids. Germline lookup yields CDR1 LNHDA and CDR2 SQIVND (reference sequence). CDR3 region: CASSSQGEGNQPQHF. In DNA form, the CDR3 reads TGTGCCAGTAGCTCCCAGGGTGAGGGCAATCAGCCCCAGCATTTT.

This chain connects TRBV11-2 to TRBJ2-5; unclear D gene. Trimming stripped 5 bases from V and 2 bases from J, with 12 bases between. This CDR3 contains 14 residues. The germline gives CDR1 SGHAT, CDR2 FQNNGV. The CDR3 protein is CASSRWPQQETQYF. As DNA, the CDR3 is TGTGCCAGCAGCCGATGGCCTCAACAAGAGACCCAGTACTTC.

The rearrangement joins TRBV10-3 to TRBJ1-6; TRBD1 aligns across 8 bases. The germline V gene has CDR1 ENHRY and CDR2 SYGVKD. There are 15 residues in the CDR3. V lost 6 bases and J lost 7; bases outside the gene matches: 8. The chain's CDR3 is CAISNGQGRNSPLHF. CDR3 nucleotides: TGTGCCATCAGCAACGGACAGGGTAGGAATTCACCCCTCCACTTT.

This clone appeared once. J is TRBJ1-1 and V is TRBV9; D possibly corresponds to TRBD1 (5 bases). Germline V lookup: CDR1 SGDLS, CDR2 YYNGEE. Trimming pared 0 bases from V and 4 bases from J, leaving 16 bases between. This CDR3 comprises 16 residues. CDR3 sequence reads: CASSVVAAGHGTEAFF. The DNA for the CDR3 is TGTGCCAGCAGCGTAGTAGCGGCAGGGCACGGCACTGAAGCTTTCTTT.

This clone was seen just once. The gene calls are TRBV28 and TRBJ1-6; TRBD1 might be the D (5 bases). This CDR3 has 16 amino acids. Trimming took 2 bases from V and 10 from J, leaving 18 bases between them. CDR1 is MDHEN, CDR2 SYDVKM, per germline. The CDR3 nucleotides read TGTGCCAGCAGTTTAGGGGTCGCCAGGGTAGGGTCACCCCTCCACTTT. Protein sequence: CASSLGVARVGSPLHF.

This sequence joins TRBV12-5 and TRBJ1-3, with D perhaps matching TRBD1 (5 bases). V gave up 5 bases and J gave up 4 bases, with 12 bases separating them. The CDR3 length is 14 residues. Germline loops: CDR1 LGHNT, CDR2 FRNRAP. DNA for the CDR3: TGTGCTAGTGGTCGGGACTTCCTGGGAAACACCATATATTTT. This translates into CASGRDFLGNTIYF.